A selection of T cell receptor beta chains follows, all from one sample in a study of blood T cell repertoires in COVID-19. Only in-frame clones appear in the TCRdb table, and some are missing; sequencing was by immunoSEQ multiplex PCR. The data hold fewer than 250,000 clones, with around four fifths observed a single time. Sequencing used peripheral blood. These TCRs come from a man aged 25-40 years with active or convalescent COVID-19. Each CDR3 is given with its conserved first and last residue. Fields, in order: V gene, D gene, J gene, clone size, CDR3 DNA, CDR3 protein. A D gene is named only where the DNA matches it firmly. Expanded clones get a size class; other rows say once, few or many, or leave the size out.

v_call: TRBV4-3; d_call: TRBD2; j_call: TRBJ2-2; clone_size: once; cdr3_nt: TGCGCCAGCCGAGCGGGGGGGAACACCGGGGAGCTGTTTTTT; cdr3_aa: CASRAGGNTGELFF
v_call: TRBV21-1; d_call: .; j_call: TRBJ1-2; clone_size: .; cdr3_nt: TGTGCCAGCAGCAAAGTTGTCCTTCTCGGCTACACCTTC; cdr3_aa: CASSKVVLLGYTF
v_call: TRBV6-5; d_call: .; j_call: TRBJ1-5; clone_size: .; cdr3_nt: TGTGCCAGCATGAGTCTAATTTGGGGGGACCAGCCCCAGCATTTT; cdr3_aa: CASMSLIWGDQPQHF
v_call: TRBV7-6; d_call: .; j_call: TRBJ1-5; clone_size: .; cdr3_nt: TGTGCCAGCAGCTTAGTGGGCCGGATCTATAGCAATCAGCCCCAGCATTTT; cdr3_aa: CASSLVGRIYSNQPQHF
v_call: TRBV5-4; d_call: TRBD2; j_call: TRBJ2-1; clone_size: .; cdr3_nt: TGTGCCAGCAGCATAGGGCGTAGCGGGGGGGGTGAGCAGTTCTTC; cdr3_aa: CASSIGRSGGGEQFF
v_call: TRBV19; d_call: .; j_call: TRBJ2-7; clone_size: .; cdr3_nt: TGTGCCAGTAGTACTCAGGGGAACTACGAGCAGTACTTC; cdr3_aa: CASSTQGNYEQYF
v_call: TRBV18; d_call: TRBD1; j_call: TRBJ2-7; clone_size: .; cdr3_nt: TGTGCCAGCTCACCATTGGACAGGGGGCAATTGGAGCAGTACTTC; cdr3_aa: CASSPLDRGQLEQYF
v_call: TRBV19; d_call: .; j_call: TRBJ2-1; clone_size: .; cdr3_nt: TGTGCCAGTAGTGCGGTACCTTCAGGGTCCCTCTCAAATGAGCAGTTCTTC; cdr3_aa: CASSAVPSGSLSNEQFF
v_call: TRBV28; d_call: TRBD2; j_call: TRBJ2-1; clone_size: .; cdr3_nt: TGTGCCAGCAGTCGAACCGGGGGGGGAGGTACCTTCAATGAGCAGTTCTTC; cdr3_aa: CASSRTGGGGTFNEQFF
v_call: TRBV28; d_call: .; j_call: TRBJ2-1; clone_size: .; cdr3_nt: TGTGCCAGCAGTCCTCCGGGAGTCAGCTCCTACAATGAGCAGTTCTTC; cdr3_aa: CASSPPGVSSYNEQFF
v_call: TRBV19; d_call: .; j_call: TRBJ2-3; clone_size: .; cdr3_nt: TGTGCCAGTAGTCCTAAGGGACTAGGGGGCCATACGCAGTATTTT; cdr3_aa: CASSPKGLGGHTQYF
v_call: TRBV6-1; d_call: TRBD1; j_call: TRBJ1-5; clone_size: .; cdr3_nt: TGTGCCAGCAGTGATAGGGACAGATTCAATCAGCCCCAGCATTTT; cdr3_aa: CASSDRDRFNQPQHF
v_call: TRBV27; d_call: TRBD2; j_call: TRBJ2-3; clone_size: .; cdr3_nt: TGTGCCAGCAGTCCCCTTCCTAGCGGGAGGGAGCAGTATTTT; cdr3_aa: CASSPLPSGREQYF
v_call: TRBV28; d_call: .; j_call: TRBJ2-5; clone_size: .; cdr3_nt: TGTGCCAGCAGTTTACGGGAGAACCAGTACTTC; cdr3_aa: CASSLRENQYF
v_call: TRBV30; d_call: .; j_call: TRBJ1-1; clone_size: .; cdr3_nt: TGTGCCTGGAGCTCCGGGCGGGCCATGAACACTGAAGCTTTCTTT; cdr3_aa: CAWSSGRAMNTEAFF
v_call: TRBV7-2; d_call: TRBD1; j_call: TRBJ2-1; clone_size: .; cdr3_nt: TGTGCCAGCAGCTTAGGAGGGGGCGCCTACAATGAGCAGTTCTTC; cdr3_aa: CASSLGGGAYNEQFF
v_call: TRBV3-1/TRBV3-2; d_call: .; j_call: TRBJ1-2; clone_size: .; cdr3_nt: TGTGCCAGCAGCCAAGCCCAGGGCAGGCGGGGGTATGGCTACACCTTC; cdr3_aa: CASSQAQGRRGYGYTF
v_call: TRBV28; d_call: .; j_call: TRBJ1-5; clone_size: .; cdr3_nt: TGTGCCAGCAGTAAAGGACAGCAAGGCAATCAGCCCCAGCATTTT; cdr3_aa: CASSKGQQGNQPQHF
v_call: TRBV5-1; d_call: .; j_call: TRBJ1-3; clone_size: .; cdr3_nt: TGCGCCAGCAGCTTGAACGGGGGTGACGGAAACACCATATATTTT; cdr3_aa: CASSLNGGDGNTIYF
v_call: TRBV7-7; d_call: TRBD2; j_call: TRBJ2-2; clone_size: .; cdr3_nt: TGTGCTAGCAGCCTGGGCGGAGGACTAGCGGGAGCCGGGGAGCTGTTTTTT; cdr3_aa: CASSLGGGLAGAGELFF
v_call: TRBV28; d_call: .; j_call: TRBJ1-4; clone_size: .; cdr3_nt: TGTGCCAGCGGGAGTATCACAACTAATGAAAAACTGTTTTTT; cdr3_aa: CASGSITTNEKLFF
v_call: TRBV6-4; d_call: .; j_call: TRBJ2-7; clone_size: .; cdr3_nt: TGTGCCAGCAGTGTGCAGGGTTCCTACGAGCAGTACTTC; cdr3_aa: CASSVQGSYEQYF
v_call: TRBV13; d_call: TRBD1; j_call: TRBJ2-5; clone_size: few; cdr3_nt: TGTGCCAGCAGCTTAATGGACAGGGGGGCCGGAGAGACCCAGTACTTC; cdr3_aa: CASSLMDRGAGETQYF
v_call: TRBV6-5; d_call: .; j_call: TRBJ2-7; clone_size: .; cdr3_nt: TGTGCCAGCATTCGACGGGAGACCTACGAGCAGTACTTC; cdr3_aa: CASIRRETYEQYF
v_call: TRBV11-2; d_call: .; j_call: TRBJ1-2; clone_size: .; cdr3_nt: TGTGCCAGCAGCTCCAGTGGGCATTCCAACTATGGCTACACCTTC; cdr3_aa: CASSSSGHSNYGYTF
v_call: TRBV6-5; d_call: .; j_call: TRBJ2-7; clone_size: .; cdr3_nt: TGTGCCAGCAGTTCGGGCCCTGCGGGTTTCTCCTACGAGCAGTACTTC; cdr3_aa: CASSSGPAGFSYEQYF
v_call: TRBV5-1; d_call: .; j_call: TRBJ2-1; clone_size: .; cdr3_nt: TGCGCCAGCAGCCCCAAAGAGCAGTTCTTC; cdr3_aa: CASSPKEQFF
v_call: TRBV7-7; d_call: TRBD2; j_call: TRBJ2-3; clone_size: .; cdr3_nt: TGTGCTAGCAGCTTACGGCCTAGCGGCTCCACAGATACGCAGTATTTT; cdr3_aa: CASSLRPSGSTDTQYF
v_call: TRBV7-6; d_call: .; j_call: TRBJ2-5; clone_size: .; cdr3_nt: TGTGCCAGCAGCTTACAGCGACTCCAAGAGACCCAGTACTTC; cdr3_aa: CASSLQRLQETQYF
v_call: TRBV14; d_call: TRBD2; j_call: TRBJ2-1; clone_size: .; cdr3_nt: TGTGCCAGCAGCCAAGACCTGATAGCGGGGGGTTACAATGAGCAGTTCTTC; cdr3_aa: CASSQDLIAGGYNEQFF
v_call: TRBV7-2; d_call: .; j_call: TRBJ2-3; clone_size: .; cdr3_nt: TGTGCCAGCAGCCCCCGACTTGCCACAGATACGCAGTATTTT; cdr3_aa: CASSPRLATDTQYF
v_call: TRBV7-2; d_call: .; j_call: TRBJ1-5; clone_size: .; cdr3_nt: TGTGCCAGCAGCCTTAATCTCGGGGGGTCTGGAGGTCAGCCCCAGCATTTT; cdr3_aa: CASSLNLGGSGGQPQHF
v_call: TRBV4-1; d_call: .; j_call: TRBJ2-3; clone_size: .; cdr3_nt: TGCGCCAGCAGCCATCTAAGCGGAGTCACAGATACGCAGTATTTT; cdr3_aa: CASSHLSGVTDTQYF
v_call: TRBV2; d_call: TRBD2; j_call: TRBJ2-7; clone_size: .; cdr3_nt: TGTGCCAGCAAGGCTAGCGGCCCCTACGAGCAGTACTTC; cdr3_aa: CASKASGPYEQYF
v_call: TRBV28; d_call: TRBD1; j_call: TRBJ1-2; clone_size: .; cdr3_nt: TGTGCCAGCAGTTTAGCCGACAGGGTAAATGGCTACACCTTC; cdr3_aa: CASSLADRVNGYTF
v_call: TRBV15; d_call: .; j_call: TRBJ2-1; clone_size: .; cdr3_nt: TGTGCCACCAGCCCCCGGGACTGGGGAAGGAATGAGCAGTTCTTC; cdr3_aa: CATSPRDWGRNEQFF
v_call: TRBV19; d_call: .; j_call: TRBJ1-2; clone_size: .; cdr3_nt: TGTGCCAGCCTGGACAGTCCCTTCTATGGCTACACCTTC; cdr3_aa: CASLDSPFYGYTF
v_call: TRBV18; d_call: .; j_call: TRBJ1-2; clone_size: few; cdr3_nt: TGTGCCAGCTCACCACCGAGGAGACTACTCCAGTATGGCTACACCTTC; cdr3_aa: CASSPPRRLLQYGYTF
v_call: TRBV19; d_call: .; j_call: TRBJ2-7; clone_size: few; cdr3_nt: TGTGCCAGTAGGCAAACAGGGCGAGGGTCCTACGAGCAGTACTTC; cdr3_aa: CASRQTGRGSYEQYF
v_call: TRBV11-3; d_call: TRBD2; j_call: TRBJ2-2; clone_size: .; cdr3_nt: TGTGCCAGCAGCGCACTAGCGGGAGGGCCGGGGAACACCGGGGAGCTGTTTTTT; cdr3_aa: CASSALAGGPGNTGELFF
v_call: TRBV3-1/TRBV3-2; d_call: TRBD1; j_call: TRBJ1-1; clone_size: once; cdr3_nt: TGTGCCAGCAGCAACAGGGGGAGGTATACTGAAGCTTTCTTT; cdr3_aa: CASSNRGRYTEAFF